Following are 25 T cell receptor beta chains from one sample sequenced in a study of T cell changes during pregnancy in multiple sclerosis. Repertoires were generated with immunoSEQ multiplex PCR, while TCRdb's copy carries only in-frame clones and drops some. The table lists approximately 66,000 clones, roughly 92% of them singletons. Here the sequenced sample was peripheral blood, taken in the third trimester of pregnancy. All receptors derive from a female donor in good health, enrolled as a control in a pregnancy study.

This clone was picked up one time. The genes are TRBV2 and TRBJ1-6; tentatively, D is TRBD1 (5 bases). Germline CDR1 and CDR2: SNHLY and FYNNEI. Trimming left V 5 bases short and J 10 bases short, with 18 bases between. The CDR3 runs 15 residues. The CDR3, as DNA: TGTGCCAGCAGTCCGAACGGGCAGGGTGGGTCACCCCTCCACTTT. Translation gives CASSPNGQGGSPLHF.

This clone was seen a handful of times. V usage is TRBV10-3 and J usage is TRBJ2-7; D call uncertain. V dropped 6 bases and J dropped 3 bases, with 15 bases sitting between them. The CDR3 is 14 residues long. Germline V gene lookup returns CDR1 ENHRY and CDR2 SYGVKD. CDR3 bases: TGTGCCATCAGCTTAGGTGCAGGATACTACGAGCAGTACTTC. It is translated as CAISLGAGYYEQYF.

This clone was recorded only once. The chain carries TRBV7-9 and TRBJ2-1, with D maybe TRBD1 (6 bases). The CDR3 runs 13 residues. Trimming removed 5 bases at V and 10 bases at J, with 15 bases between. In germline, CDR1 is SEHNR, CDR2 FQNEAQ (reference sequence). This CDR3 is CASSLTQGREQFF. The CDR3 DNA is TGTGCCAGCAGCCTGACACAGGGACGGGAGCAGTTCTTC.

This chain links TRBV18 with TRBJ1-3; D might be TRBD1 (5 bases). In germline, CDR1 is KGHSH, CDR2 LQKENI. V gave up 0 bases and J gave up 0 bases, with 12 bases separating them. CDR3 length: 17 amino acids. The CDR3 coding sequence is TGTGCCAGCTCACCACCGGGGGGGTCCCTCTCTGGAAACACCATATATTTT. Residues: CASSPPGGSLSGNTIYF.

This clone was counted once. The CDR3 region has the DNA TGTGCCAGCAGTTCCGACAGGTTGAATTCACCCCTCCACTTT. The encoded protein is CASSSDRLNSPLHF. The chain has TRBV6-6 and TRBJ1-6, with D maybe TRBD1 (6 bases). This CDR3 is built from 14 residues. With 4 bases removed from V and 7 bases from J, the gap between germline ends came to 11 bases. Germline CDR1 reads MNHNY; CDR2 reads SVGAGI (reference sequence).

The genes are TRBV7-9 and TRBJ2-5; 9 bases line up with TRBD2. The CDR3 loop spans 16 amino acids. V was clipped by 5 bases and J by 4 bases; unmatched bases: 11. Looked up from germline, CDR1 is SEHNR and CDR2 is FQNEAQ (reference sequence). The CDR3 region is CASSDRVSGGRETQYF. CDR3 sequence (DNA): TGTGCCAGCAGCGATCGCGTAAGCGGGGGGCGAGAGACCCAGTACTTC.

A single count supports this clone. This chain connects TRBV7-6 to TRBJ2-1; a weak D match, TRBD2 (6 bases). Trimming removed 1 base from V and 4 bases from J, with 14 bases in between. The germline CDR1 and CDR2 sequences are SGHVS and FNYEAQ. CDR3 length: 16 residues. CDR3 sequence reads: CASSLGLSGPYNEQFF. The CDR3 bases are TGTGCCAGCAGCTTAGGTCTTAGCGGACCGTACAATGAGCAGTTCTTC.

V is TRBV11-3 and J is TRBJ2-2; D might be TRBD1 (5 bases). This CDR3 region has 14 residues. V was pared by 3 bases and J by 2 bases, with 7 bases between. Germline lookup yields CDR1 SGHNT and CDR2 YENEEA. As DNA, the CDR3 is TGTGCCAGCAGCTTCGACAGTAACACCGGGGAGCTGTTTTTT. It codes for CASSFDSNTGELFF.

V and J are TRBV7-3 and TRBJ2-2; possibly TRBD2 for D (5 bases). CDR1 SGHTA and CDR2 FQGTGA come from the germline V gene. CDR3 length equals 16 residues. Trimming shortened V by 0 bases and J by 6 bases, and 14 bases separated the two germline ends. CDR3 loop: CASSLTRVNGPGELFF. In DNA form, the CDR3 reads TGTGCCAGCAGCTTAACGAGGGTGAATGGACCCGGGGAGCTGTTTTTT.

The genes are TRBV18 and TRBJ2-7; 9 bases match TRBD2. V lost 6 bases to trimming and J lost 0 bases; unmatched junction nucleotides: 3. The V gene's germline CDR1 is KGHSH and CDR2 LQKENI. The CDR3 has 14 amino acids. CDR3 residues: CASSPSGDSYEQYF. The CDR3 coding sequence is TGTGCCAGCTCTCCTAGCGGGGACTCCTACGAGCAGTACTTC.

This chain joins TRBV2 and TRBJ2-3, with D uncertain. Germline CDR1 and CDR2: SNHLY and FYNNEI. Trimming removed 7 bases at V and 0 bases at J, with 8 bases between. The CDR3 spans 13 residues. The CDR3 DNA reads TGTGCCAGCACATTTGCGAGCACAGATACGCAGTATTTT. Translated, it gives CASTFASTDTQYF. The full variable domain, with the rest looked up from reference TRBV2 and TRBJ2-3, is EPEVTQTPSHQVTQMGQEVILRCVPISNHLYFYWYRQILGQKVEFLVSFYNNEISEKSEIFDDQFSVERPDGSNFTLKIRSTKLEDSAMYFCASTFASTDTQYFGPGTRLTVL.

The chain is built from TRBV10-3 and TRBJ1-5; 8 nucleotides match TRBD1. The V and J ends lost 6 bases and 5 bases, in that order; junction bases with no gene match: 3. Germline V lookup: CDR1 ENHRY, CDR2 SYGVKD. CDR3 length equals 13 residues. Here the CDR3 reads CAISPDRDQPQHF. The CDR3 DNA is TGTGCCATCAGCCCGGACAGGGATCAGCCCCAGCATTTT.

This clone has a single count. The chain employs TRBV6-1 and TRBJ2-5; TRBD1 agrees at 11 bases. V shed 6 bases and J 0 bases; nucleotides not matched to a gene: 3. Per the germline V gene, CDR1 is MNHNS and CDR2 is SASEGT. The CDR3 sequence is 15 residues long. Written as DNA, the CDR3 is TGTGCCAGCAGCCGGGACAGGGGGTACCAAGAGACCCAGTACTTC. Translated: CASSRDRGYQETQYF.

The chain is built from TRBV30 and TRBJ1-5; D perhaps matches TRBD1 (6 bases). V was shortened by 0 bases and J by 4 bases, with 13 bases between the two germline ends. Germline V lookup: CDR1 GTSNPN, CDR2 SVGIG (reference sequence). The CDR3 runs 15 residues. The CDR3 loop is CAWSVRSGANQPQHF. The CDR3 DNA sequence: TGTGCCTGGAGTGTTAGGTCAGGGGCTAATCAGCCCCAGCATTTT.

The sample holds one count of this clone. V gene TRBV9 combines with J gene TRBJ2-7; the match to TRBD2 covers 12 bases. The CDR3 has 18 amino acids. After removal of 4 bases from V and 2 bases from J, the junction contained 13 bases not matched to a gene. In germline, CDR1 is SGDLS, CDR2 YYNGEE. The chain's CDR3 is CASSRGLAGGWSTYEQYF. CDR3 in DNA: TGTGCCAGCAGCCGGGGACTAGCGGGTGGCTGGAGCACCTACGAGCAGTACTTC.

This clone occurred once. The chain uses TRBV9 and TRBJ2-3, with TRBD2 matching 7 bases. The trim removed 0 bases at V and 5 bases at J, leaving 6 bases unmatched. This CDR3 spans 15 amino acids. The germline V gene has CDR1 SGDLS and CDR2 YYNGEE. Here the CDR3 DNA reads TGTGCCAGCAGCGTAGGCGGGAGTGGGATAGATACGCAGTATTTT. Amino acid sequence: CASSVGGSGIDTQYF.

The CDR3: CASSLLGSGMNTEAFF. The CDR3 DNA reads as TGTGCCAGCAGCTTGTTGGGGAGTGGGATGAACACTGAAGCTTTCTTT. J is TRBJ1-1 and V is TRBV5-6; D gene unclear. The V end was cut by 1 base, the J end by 0 bases, with 13 bases between. Looked up from germline, CDR1 is SGHDT and CDR2 is YYEEEE. This CDR3 is built from 16 residues.

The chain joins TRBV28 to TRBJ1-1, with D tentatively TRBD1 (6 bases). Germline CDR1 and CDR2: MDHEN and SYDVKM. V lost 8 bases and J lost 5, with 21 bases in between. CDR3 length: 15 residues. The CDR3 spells CASGLTSPRGTEAFF. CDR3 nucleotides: TGTGCCAGCGGCCTAACCTCGCCTAGGGGGACTGAAGCTTTCTTT.

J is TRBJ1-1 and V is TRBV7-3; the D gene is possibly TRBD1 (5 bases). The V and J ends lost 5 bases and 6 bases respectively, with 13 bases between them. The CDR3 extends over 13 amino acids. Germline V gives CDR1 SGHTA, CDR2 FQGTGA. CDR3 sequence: CASSPGGRAEAFF. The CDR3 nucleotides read TGTGCCAGCAGCCCGGGGGGGAGGGCTGAAGCTTTCTTT.

The DNA for the CDR3 is TGTGCCAGCAGTTCCCAGGGTAACAATGAGCAGTTCTTC. It encodes CASSSQGNNEQFF. This sequence joins TRBV28 and TRBJ2-1; D might be TRBD1 (5 bases). The CDR3 has 13 residues. CDR1 is MDHEN and CDR2 is SYDVKM in the germline V gene. Trimming removed 4 bases from V and 5 bases from J, with 9 bases in between.

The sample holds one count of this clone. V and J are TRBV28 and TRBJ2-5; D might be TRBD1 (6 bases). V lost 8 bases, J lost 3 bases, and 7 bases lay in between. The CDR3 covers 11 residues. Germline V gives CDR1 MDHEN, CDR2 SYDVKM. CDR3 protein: CASRTEETQYF. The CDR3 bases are TGTGCCAGCCGGACAGAAGAGACCCAGTACTTC.

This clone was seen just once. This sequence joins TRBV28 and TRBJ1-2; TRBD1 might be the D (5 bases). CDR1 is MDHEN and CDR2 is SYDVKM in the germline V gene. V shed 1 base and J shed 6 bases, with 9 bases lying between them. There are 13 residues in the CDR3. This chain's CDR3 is CASSLLRGDGYTF. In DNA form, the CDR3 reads TGTGCCAGCAGTTTATTACGGGGGGATGGCTACACCTTC.

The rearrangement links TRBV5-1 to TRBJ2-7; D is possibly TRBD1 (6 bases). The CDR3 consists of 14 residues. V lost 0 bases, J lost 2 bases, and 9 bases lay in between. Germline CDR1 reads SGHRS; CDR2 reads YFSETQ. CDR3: CASSLGAGAYEQYF. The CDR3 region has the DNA TGCGCCAGCAGCTTGGGGGCAGGGGCCTACGAGCAGTACTTC. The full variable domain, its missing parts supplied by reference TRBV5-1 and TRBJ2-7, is KAGVTQTPRYLIKTRGQQVTLSCSPISGHRSVSWYQQTPGQGLQFLFEYFSETQRNKGNFPGRFSGRQFSNSRSEMNVSTLELGDSALYLCASSLGAGAYEQYFGPGTRLTVT.

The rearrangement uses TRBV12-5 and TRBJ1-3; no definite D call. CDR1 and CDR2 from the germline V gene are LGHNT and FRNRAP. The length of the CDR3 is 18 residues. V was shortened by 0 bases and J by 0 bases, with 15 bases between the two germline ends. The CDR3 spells CASGLVLREDLSGNTIYF. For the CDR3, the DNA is TGTGCTAGTGGTTTGGTACTTCGGGAGGACCTCTCTGGAAACACCATATATTTT.

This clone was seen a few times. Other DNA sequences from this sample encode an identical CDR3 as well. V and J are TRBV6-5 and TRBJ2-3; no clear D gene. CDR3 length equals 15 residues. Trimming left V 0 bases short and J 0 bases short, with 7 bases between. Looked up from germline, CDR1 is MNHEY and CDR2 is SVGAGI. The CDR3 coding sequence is TGTGCCAGCAGTTACTCGCGAGGCAGCACAGATACGCAGTATTTT. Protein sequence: CASSYSRGSTDTQYF.